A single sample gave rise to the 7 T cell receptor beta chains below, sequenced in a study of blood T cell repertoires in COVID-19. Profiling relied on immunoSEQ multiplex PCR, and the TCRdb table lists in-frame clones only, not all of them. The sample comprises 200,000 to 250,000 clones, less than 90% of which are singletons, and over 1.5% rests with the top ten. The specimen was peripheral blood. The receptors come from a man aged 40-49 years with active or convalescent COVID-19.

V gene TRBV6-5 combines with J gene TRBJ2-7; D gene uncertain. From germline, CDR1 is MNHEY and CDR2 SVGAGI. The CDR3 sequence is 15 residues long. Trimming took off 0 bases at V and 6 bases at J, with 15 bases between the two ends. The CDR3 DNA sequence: TGTGCCAGCAGTTACTCTGGAGACCCACCCGGCGAGCAGTACTTC. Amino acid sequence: CASSYSGDPPGEQYF.

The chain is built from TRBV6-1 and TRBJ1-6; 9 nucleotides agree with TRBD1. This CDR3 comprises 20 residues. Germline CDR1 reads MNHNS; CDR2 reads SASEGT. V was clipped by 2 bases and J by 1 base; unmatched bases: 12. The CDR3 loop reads CASSEKFYRGQVSYNSPLHF. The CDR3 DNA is TGTGCCAGCAGTGAAAAGTTCTACAGGGGGCAGGTGTCCTATAATTCACCCCTCCACTTT.

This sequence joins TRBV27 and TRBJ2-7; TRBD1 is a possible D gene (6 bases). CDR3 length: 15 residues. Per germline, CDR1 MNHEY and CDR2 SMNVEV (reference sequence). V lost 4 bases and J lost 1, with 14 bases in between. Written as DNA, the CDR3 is TGTGCCAGCAGTTGGGGGCAGGGGATTTCCTACGAGCAGTACTTC. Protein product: CASSWGQGISYEQYF.

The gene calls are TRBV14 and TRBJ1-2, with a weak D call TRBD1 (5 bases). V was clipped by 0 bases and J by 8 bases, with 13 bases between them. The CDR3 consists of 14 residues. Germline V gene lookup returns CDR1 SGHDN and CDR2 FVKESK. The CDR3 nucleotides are TGTGCCAGCAGCCAAGATTGGCAGGGTGGAGGCTACACCTTC. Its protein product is CASSQDWQGGGYTF.

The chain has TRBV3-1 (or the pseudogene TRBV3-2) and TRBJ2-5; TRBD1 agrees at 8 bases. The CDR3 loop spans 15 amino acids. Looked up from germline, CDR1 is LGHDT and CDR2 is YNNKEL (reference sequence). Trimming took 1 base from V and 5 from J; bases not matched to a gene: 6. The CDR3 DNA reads TGTGCCAGCAGCCAAGCCAACAGGGGGGAGGAGACCCAGTACTTC. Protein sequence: CASSQANRGEETQYF.

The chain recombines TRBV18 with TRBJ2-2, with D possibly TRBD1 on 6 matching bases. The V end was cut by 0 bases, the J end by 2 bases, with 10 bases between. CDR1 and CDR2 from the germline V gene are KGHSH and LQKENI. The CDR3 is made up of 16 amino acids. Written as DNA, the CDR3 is TGTGCCAGCTCACCACCTGGGGGCCCCAACACCGGGGAGCTGTTTTTT. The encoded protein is CASSPPGGPNTGELFF.

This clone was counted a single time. The CDR3 sequence: CATNRGRCGYTF. The CDR3 DNA reads as TGTGCCACCAACAGGGGACGGTGTGGCTACACCTTC. The rearrangement joins TRBV24-1 to TRBJ1-2; 7 positions match TRBD1. Trimming at V came to 8 bases and at J to 7 bases, leaving 6 bases not matched to a gene. There are 12 residues in the CDR3. Per germline, CDR1 KGHDR and CDR2 SFDVKD.